This TCR beta chain derives from a study of Graves' ophthalmopathy and Graves' hyperthyroidism. Overall study findings and caveats: Most expanded clonotypes from thyroid (those above 0.001 frequency) were also found in blood.

With regard to this clonotype: As yet, its antigen is unknown.

The V segment lost 4 bases and the J segment 4 bases; nucleotides outside the gene matches: 3. Germline V gives CDR1 SNHLY, CDR2 FYNNEI. This CDR3 is 13 amino acids long. Exclusion criteria comprised other autoimmune diseases, uncontrolled infections, pregnancy or lactation in patients. The authors diagnosed from clinical symptoms, serum thyroxine, TRAb, thyroid ultrasound and orbital computed tomography. Researchers took RNA transcripts and amplified TCR beta CDR3 regions from them. A first-round RT-PCR used HTBI primers, followed by a second-round multiplex PCR. TCRdb processed the multiplex PCR reads anew with MiXCR; each CDR3 protein has one entry. This sample has about 590,000 distinct CDR3 sequences, with 35% to 45% found just once.

This clonotype originated in an adult man with Graves' hyperthyroidism. Material for sequencing was peripheral blood or thyroid tissue (not recorded which). The chain has TRBV2 and TRBJ1-2; TRBD1 matches at 7 bases. CDR3 amino acids: CASSGDRVYGYTF. The CDR3 region has the DNA TGTGCCAGCAGTGGAGACAGGGTCTATGGCTACACCTTC.